The TCR beta chain under discussion was sequenced for a study of T-cell memory formation after mild COVID-19. TCRdb re-called the 5' RACE reads with MiXCR, one entry per CDR3 protein. The table shows a few hundred thousand distinct CDR3 sequences, with 15% occurring only once. The CDR3 is 14 residues long. CDR1 is MDHEN and CDR2 is SYDVKM in the germline V gene. The junction had 7 bases not matched to a gene; V was cut back by 4 bases and J by 4 bases. This clonotype was found a few times. This clonotype originated in a man younger than 35 who had mild COVID-19 (a few samples of this study predate the infection). Cell type and time point are not known. Sequencing was performed on PBMCs or a T cell subset sorted from them (not recorded which). V is TRBV28 and J is TRBJ2-7, with TRBD2 matching over 7 bases. CDR3 residues: CASSSGQGLYEQYV. CDR3 DNA sequence: TGTGCCAGCAGTTCTGGGCAGGGACTATACGAGCAGTACGTC.